Listed below are T cell receptor beta chains from one sample, sequenced in a study of beta chain features in type 1 diabetes. Assay: immunoSEQ multiplex PCR; the TCRdb copy retains only in-frame clones and omits some. The sample shows 310,000 or so clones, approximately 11% of them seen only once. Sequenced input: naive CD4+ T cells from blood. These receptors originate from a woman in her 30s in good health. CDR3s include the opening cysteine and the closing phenylalanine or tryptophan. Fields, in order: V gene, J gene, D gene, CDR3 length, clone size, CDR3 DNA, CDR3 protein. D genes are given only for firm matches. Part of the rows lack a size; the others show once, few, many or a class for expanded clones.

v_gene: TRBV7-2; j_gene: TRBJ2-7; d_gene: NA; len: 16; abundance: few; CDR3nt: TGTGCCAGCAGCTTATTCTCGACTAACGCTAACTACGAGCAGTACTTC; CDR3aa: CASSLFSTNANYEQYF
v_gene: TRBV5-1; j_gene: TRBJ2-1; d_gene: NA; len: 15; abundance: few; CDR3nt: TGCGCCAGCAGCTTGGACAAGACTTTAAGCGGTGAGCAGTTCTTC; CDR3aa: CASSLDKTLSGEQFF
v_gene: TRBV19; j_gene: TRBJ2-1; d_gene: NA; len: 16; abundance: NA; CDR3nt: TGTGCCAGTAGTACATCGTGGGGGGGCGTTGGCAATGAGCAGTTCTTC; CDR3aa: CASSTSWGGVGNEQFF
v_gene: TRBV5-4; j_gene: TRBJ2-7; d_gene: NA; len: 13; abundance: few; CDR3nt: TGTGCCAGCAGCTTTGGGGCATCCTACGAGCAGTACTTC; CDR3aa: CASSFGASYEQYF
v_gene: TRBV7-2; j_gene: TRBJ2-3; d_gene: TRBD2; len: 15; abundance: few; CDR3nt: TGTGCCAGCAGCCGGACTAGCGGGTACACAGATACGCAGTATTTT; CDR3aa: CASSRTSGYTDTQYF
v_gene: TRBV20-1; j_gene: TRBJ2-5; d_gene: NA; len: 11; abundance: NA; CDR3nt: TGCAGTGCTAACCAGGGGCGGACCCAGTACTTC; CDR3aa: CSANQGRTQYF
v_gene: TRBV21-1; j_gene: TRBJ1-2; d_gene: NA; len: 19; abundance: NA; CDR3nt: TGTGCCAGCCCGGGGAAGACCCGCGAGGATCTAGATTCCTACGATGGCTACACCTTC; CDR3aa: CASPGKTREDLDSYDGYTF
v_gene: TRBV18; j_gene: TRBJ1-1; d_gene: TRBD1; len: 12; abundance: few; CDR3nt: TGTGCCAGCCGGGACAGATTCACTGAAGCTTTCTTT; CDR3aa: CASRDRFTEAFF
v_gene: TRBV28; j_gene: TRBJ2-2; d_gene: NA; len: 14; abundance: NA; CDR3nt: TGTGCCACTACCACGTCGTCGGTAACCGGGGAGCTGTTTTTT; CDR3aa: CATTTSSVTGELFF
v_gene: TRBV19; j_gene: TRBJ2-4; d_gene: NA; len: 15; abundance: NA; CDR3nt: TGTGCCAGTAGTAAGGTTCGGTCTGCCGGGAACATTCAGTACTTC; CDR3aa: CASSKVRSAGNIQYF
v_gene: TRBV18; j_gene: TRBJ2-1; d_gene: TRBD2; len: 15; abundance: NA; CDR3nt: TGTGCCAGCTCACTATCTCCCGGACTAGCAGATGAGCAGTTCTTC; CDR3aa: CASSLSPGLADEQFF
v_gene: TRBV6-5; j_gene: TRBJ1-3; d_gene: NA; len: 15; abundance: few; CDR3nt: TGTGCCAGCACCCCGGGGTTCCTCTCTGGAAACACCATATATTTT; CDR3aa: CASTPGFLSGNTIYF
v_gene: TRBV9; j_gene: TRBJ2-5; d_gene: TRBD2; len: 17; abundance: few; CDR3nt: TGTGCCAGCAGCGTAGAAAGCGGGAGGGCCAACCAAGAGACCCAGTACTTC; CDR3aa: CASSVESGRANQETQYF
v_gene: TRBV12-5; j_gene: TRBJ2-7; d_gene: TRBD1; len: 14; abundance: few; CDR3nt: TGTGCTAGTGGTTCAGGGACAGGGCCCTCAGAGCAGTACTTC; CDR3aa: CASGSGTGPSEQYF
v_gene: TRBV18; j_gene: TRBJ2-5; d_gene: NA; len: 15; abundance: few; CDR3nt: TGTGCCAGCTCACCATGGTCATCCCTCGGAGAGACCCAGTACTTC; CDR3aa: CASSPWSSLGETQYF
v_gene: TRBV27; j_gene: TRBJ2-7; d_gene: TRBD1; len: 14; abundance: NA; CDR3nt: TGTGCCAGCAGTTTGCCCGACAGGGCCTACGAGCAGTACTTC; CDR3aa: CASSLPDRAYEQYF
v_gene: TRBV5-1; j_gene: TRBJ1-1; d_gene: NA; len: 13; abundance: few; CDR3nt: TGCGCCAGCAGCCGGGTGGGTACCACTGAAGCTTTCTTT; CDR3aa: CASSRVGTTEAFF
v_gene: TRBV7-3; j_gene: TRBJ2-5; d_gene: TRBD2; len: 18; abundance: few; CDR3nt: TGTGCCAGCAGCTTTTCTGCGCTAGCGGGAGGGCCGGGGGAGACCCAGTACTTC; CDR3aa: CASSFSALAGGPGETQYF
v_gene: TRBV11-3; j_gene: TRBJ2-5; d_gene: NA; len: 12; abundance: few; CDR3nt: TGTGCCAGCAGCCCCAACCAAGAGACCCAGTACTTC; CDR3aa: CASSPNQETQYF
v_gene: TRBV7-3; j_gene: TRBJ2-5; d_gene: TRBD1; len: 13; abundance: few; CDR3nt: TGTGCCAGCAGCAAGGACAGGAGAGAGACCCAGTACTTC; CDR3aa: CASSKDRRETQYF
v_gene: TRBV5-6; j_gene: TRBJ1-1; d_gene: NA; len: 15; abundance: NA; CDR3nt: TGTGCCAGCAGTACCACTTGGACAGCTAACACTGAAGCTTTCTTT; CDR3aa: CASSTTWTANTEAFF
v_gene: TRBV11-2; j_gene: TRBJ2-1; d_gene: NA; len: 11; abundance: few; CDR3nt: TGTGCCAGCAGCCCTAACAATGAGCAGTTCTTC; CDR3aa: CASSPNNEQFF
v_gene: TRBV28; j_gene: TRBJ2-7; d_gene: NA; len: 15; abundance: few; CDR3nt: TGTGCCAGCAGTTTTGGTGGGGGCATGAACTACGAGCAGTACTTC; CDR3aa: CASSFGGGMNYEQYF
v_gene: TRBV10-2; j_gene: TRBJ2-1; d_gene: NA; len: 15; abundance: few; CDR3nt: TGCGCCAGCAGACAGATCCGGGACTCCCTAGGTGAGCAGTTCTTC; CDR3aa: CASRQIRDSLGEQFF
v_gene: TRBV29-1; j_gene: TRBJ1-2; d_gene: TRBD1; len: 10; abundance: NA; CDR3nt: TGCAGCGCTGGGGACAGAGACTACACCTTC; CDR3aa: CSAGDRDYTF
v_gene: TRBV9; j_gene: TRBJ2-7; d_gene: TRBD2; len: 18; abundance: few; CDR3nt: TGTGCCAGCAGCGTAGGACTAGCGGGAGGAGATAATACCTACGAGCAGTACTTC; CDR3aa: CASSVGLAGGDNTYEQYF
v_gene: TRBV25-1; j_gene: TRBJ2-7; d_gene: NA; len: 14; abundance: few; CDR3nt: TGTGCCAGCAGTGAATTAGGAGTCGCCTCCGAGCAGTACTTC; CDR3aa: CASSELGVASEQYF
v_gene: TRBV30; j_gene: TRBJ2-7; d_gene: TRBD2; len: 13; abundance: few; CDR3nt: TGTGCCTGGAGTTTCCTTACTAGCGGTGCGCAGTACTTC; CDR3aa: CAWSFLTSGAQYF
v_gene: TRBV6-5; j_gene: TRBJ1-2; d_gene: TRBD1; len: 13; abundance: NA; CDR3nt: TGTGCCAGCAGCCTTGACAGGGACTATGGCTACACCTTC; CDR3aa: CASSLDRDYGYTF
v_gene: TRBV7-3; j_gene: TRBJ1-5; d_gene: TRBD1; len: 13; abundance: NA; CDR3nt: TGTGCCAGCAGCACAGACAGGGATCAGCCCCAGCATTTT; CDR3aa: CASSTDRDQPQHF
v_gene: TRBV11-2; j_gene: TRBJ2-7; d_gene: TRBD1; len: 19; abundance: NA; CDR3nt: TGTGCCAGCAGATACACAGCCGGTAGGACAGGGGATAATTCCTACGAGCAGTACTTC; CDR3aa: CASRYTAGRTGDNSYEQYF
v_gene: TRBV5-1; j_gene: TRBJ1-1; d_gene: TRBD1; len: 15; abundance: few; CDR3nt: TGCGCCAGCAGCCTGACAGGGGGAGATAACACTGAAGCTTTCTTT; CDR3aa: CASSLTGGDNTEAFF
v_gene: TRBV9; j_gene: TRBJ1-2; d_gene: NA; len: 15; abundance: NA; CDR3nt: TGTGCCAGCAGCGTAGTTAGTCATTCCACCGATGGCTACACCTTC; CDR3aa: CASSVVSHSTDGYTF